This T cell receptor beta chain is drawn from a study of T cells in Graves' hyperthyroidism and ophthalmopathy. Study-level background: Peripheral blood collection took place at initial diagnosis, before any treatment.

Study findings and constraints: Ophthalmopathy was separated from stable hyperthyroidism by a 13 V-J model.

Hyperthyroidism patients were newly diagnosed, had disease duration under 2 months, and were aged 18 to 65 years. Each diagnosis drew on symptoms, thyroxine, TRAb, thyroid ultrasound and orbital computed tomography findings. A word on this clonotype: Its cognate antigen is unknown.

There were TCR beta CDR3 regions amplified from RNA transcripts. The HTBI primer set served for first-round RT-PCR of the TCR CDR3. Each CDR3 protein is one row after TCRdb ran MiXCR on the multiplex PCR reads. The repertoire has some 150,000 distinct CDR3 sequences, over 20% of them found once; the top ten carry around two thirds. There are 18 residues in the CDR3. The germline gives CDR1 MDHEN, CDR2 SYDVKM. J was trimmed by 6 bases and V by 2 bases; bases with no gene match: 10. V gene TRBV28 combines with J gene TRBJ1-4, with 12 bases lining up with TRBD1. Sequenced: blood. The origin of this receptor is a woman between 45 and 60 years old with Graves' hyperthyroidism that later progressed to Graves' ophthalmopathy. CDR3: CASSLSPGTGGWDEKLFF. As DNA, the CDR3 is TGTGCCAGCAGTTTAAGCCCCGGGACAGGGGGCTGGGATGAAAAACTGTTTTTT.